These 6 T cell receptor beta chains were sequenced from one sample in a study of blood T cells in healthy people across ages. Through a sample-barcoded 5' primer and a J-beta primer mix, a second PCR was run for roughly 7 to 12 cycles. TCRdb redid the calling of the 5' RACE reads with MiXCR, one entry per CDR3 protein. The data contain more than 800,000 distinct CDR3 sequences, around 30% of them singletons. The specimen was blood. Receptors originate from a woman older than 75 in good health.

This clonotype was detected many times. The rearrangement links TRBV20-1 to TRBJ2-3, with 10 bases identical to TRBD2. Germline V lookup: CDR1 DFQATT, CDR2 SNEGSKA (reference sequence). The CDR3 loop spans 16 amino acids. J was trimmed by 0 bases and V by 8 bases; bases with no gene match: 11. CDR3 residues: CSPGLAVPASTDTQYF. CDR3 sequence (DNA): TGCAGTCCAGGACTAGCGGTACCCGCTAGCACAGATACGCAGTATTTT.

The table lists this clonotype with a few counts. The gene calls are TRBV6-1 and TRBJ2-3, with TRBD1 matching over 9 bases. CDR1 and CDR2 from the germline V gene are MNHNS and SASEGT. The CDR3 has 17 residues. V lost 2 bases, J lost 4 bases, and 10 bases stayed unmatched. CDR3 region: CASSERGTGLAPDTQYF. The CDR3 coding sequence is TGTGCCAGCAGTGAAAGAGGGACAGGGTTGGCCCCAGATACGCAGTATTTT.

This clonotype has ten or more counts. The J gene is TRBJ2-3, the V gene TRBV20-1; D is undetermined. V lost 3 bases, J lost 3 bases, and 16 bases lay in between. The CDR3 loop spans 15 amino acids. Germline CDR1 reads DFQATT; CDR2 reads SNEGSKA (reference sequence). CDR3 sequence: CSASLGSRGTDTQYF. The DNA of the CDR3 is TGCAGTGCTAGCCTTGGTAGTCGTGGGACAGATACGCAGTATTTT.

Ten or more counts support this clonotype. The genes are TRBV6-2 or TRBV6-3 and TRBJ2-4, with 8 nucleotides matching TRBD1. V was pared by 0 bases and J by 6 bases, with 4 bases of the junction left unmatched. The V gene's germline CDR1 is MNHEY and CDR2 SVGEGT. The CDR3 is made up of 15 amino acids. CDR3 protein: CASSYSGTGGNIQYF. In DNA, the CDR3 is TGTGCCAGCAGTTACTCCGGGACAGGAGGAAACATTCAGTACTTC.

This clonotype was recorded at least ten times. CDR3 sequence reads: CASSLGAGADTDTQYF. CDR3 sequence (DNA): TGCGCCAGCAGCTTGGGAGCGGGGGCGGACACAGATACGCAGTATTTT. The chain links TRBV5-1 to TRBJ2-3; TRBD2 matches at 8 bases. V lost 0 bases, J lost 2 bases, and 5 bases stayed unmatched. The germline V gene encodes CDR1 SGHRS and CDR2 YFSETQ. This CDR3 is built from 16 residues.

In this sample, this clonotype turned up many times. The rearrangement links TRBV27 to TRBJ1-2; 9 bases align to TRBD1. The germline gives CDR1 MNHEY, CDR2 SMNVEV (reference sequence). CDR3 length equals 17 residues. V was pared by 8 bases and J by 2 bases, with 15 bases of the junction left unmatched. The CDR3 here is CASGELAGQGVNYGYTF. In nucleotides, the CDR3 is TGTGCCAGCGGAGAATTAGCGGGACAGGGAGTCAACTATGGCTACACCTTC.